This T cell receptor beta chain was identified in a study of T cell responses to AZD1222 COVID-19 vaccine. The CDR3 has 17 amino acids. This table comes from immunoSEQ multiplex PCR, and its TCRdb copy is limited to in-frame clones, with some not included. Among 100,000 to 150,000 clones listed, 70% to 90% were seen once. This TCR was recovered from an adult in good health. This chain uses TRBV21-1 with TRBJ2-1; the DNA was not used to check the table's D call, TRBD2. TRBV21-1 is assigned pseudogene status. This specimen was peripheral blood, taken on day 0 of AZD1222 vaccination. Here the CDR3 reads CASSKVAKAGSYNEQFF. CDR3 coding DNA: TGTGCCAGCAGCAAAGTAGCGAAAGCTGGGTCCTACAATGAGCAGTTCTTC.